The clone carrying this T cell receptor (beta chain) turned up a few times. Its matching antigen is unknown. An end of the junction does not agree with germline; a read error may underlie this. The record originates from a study of cytomegalovirus exposure and HLA in healthy donors. PCR employed 60 Vbeta and 13 Jbeta primers. Measured with immunoSEQ multiplex PCR; TCRdb has only the in-frame clones, and not every one. The table lists some 98,000 clones, around 75% of them singletons. Study-level results: Most CMV-associated TCR beta chains were later found to appear HLA-restricted.

The sample was PBMCs. The source is a young man in good health and CMV-seropositive.

The CDR3 DNA sequence: TGCGCCAGCAGCTTCGGACAGAACGCTGAAGCTTTCTTT. Translated: CASSFGQNAEAFF. V usage is TRBV5-1 and J usage is TRBJ1-1; D might be TRBD1 (6 bases). The CDR3 has 13 residues. Germline V gives CDR1 SGHRS, CDR2 YFSETQ. The full variable domain, with the rest looked up from reference TRBV5-1 and TRBJ1-1, is KAGVTQTPRYLIKTRGQQVTLSCSPISGHRSVSWYQQTPGQGLQFLFEYFSETQRNKGNFPGRFSGRQFSNSRSEMNVSTLELGDSALYLCASSFGQNAEAFFGQGTRLTVV.